The present entry profiles one T cell receptor beta chain with its context. Its target is unknown. One entry per CDR3 protein results from TCRdb running MiXCR on the reads. Of about 160,000 distinct CDR3 sequences in the sample, roughly 22% were seen once. Looked up from germline, CDR1 is SGHAT and CDR2 is FQNNGV. The CDR3 has 15 amino acids. Trimming took off 5 bases at V and 5 bases at J, with 16 bases between the two ends. This record belongs to a study of T cell repertoires in cytomegalovirus infection. The sample in question was CD8+ T cells from cultured PBMCs, obtained from culture after CMV antigen stimulation. This chain joins TRBV11-2 and TRBJ2-1; D may be TRBD2 (5 bases). This TCR was recovered from a human donor in good health (CMV status not recorded). Some clones in this sample may be carry-over from other donors' samples. CDR3 in amino acids: CASSVPDLRDNEQFF. CDR3 nucleotides: TGTGCCAGCAGCGTCCCGGACTTGCGGGACAATGAGCAGTTCTTC.